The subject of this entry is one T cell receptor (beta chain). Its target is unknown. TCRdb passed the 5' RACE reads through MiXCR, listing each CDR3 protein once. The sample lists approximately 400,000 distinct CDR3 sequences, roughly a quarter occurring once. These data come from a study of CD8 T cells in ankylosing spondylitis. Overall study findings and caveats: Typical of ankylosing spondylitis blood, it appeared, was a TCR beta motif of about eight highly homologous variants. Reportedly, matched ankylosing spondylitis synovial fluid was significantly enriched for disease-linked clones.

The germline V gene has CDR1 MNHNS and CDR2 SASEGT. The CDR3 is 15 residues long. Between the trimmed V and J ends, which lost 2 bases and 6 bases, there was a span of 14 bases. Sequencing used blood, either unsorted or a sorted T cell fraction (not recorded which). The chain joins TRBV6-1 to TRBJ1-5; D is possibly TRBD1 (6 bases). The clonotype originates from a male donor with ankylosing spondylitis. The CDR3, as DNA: TGTGCCAGCAGTGAATTCCGGGGGCAGACTCAGCCCCAGCATTTT. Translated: CASSEFRGQTQPQHF.